The T cell receptor (beta chain) described here comes from a study of T cell clonotyping in hematopoietic cell transplantation. Study-wide results and limits: Few recipient clonotypes overlapped donors; over 95% were de novo at given depth. CD4 and CD8 repertoire contributions could not be separated without sorting. Higher Inverse Simpson Index values in graft donor and pretransplant recipient predicted broader posttransplant TCR diversity. After transplant, recipient diversity fell while pathologically expanded clonotypes grew through day 180.

Note on this clone: The antigen remains undetermined.

Sequenced by immunoSEQ multiplex PCR; TCRdb stores in-frame clones only, minus some. The sample carries fewer than 70,000 clones, around 94% recorded once. The CDR3 covers 14 residues. From germline, CDR1 is SNHLY and CDR2 FYNNEI. Between the trimmed V and J ends, which lost 10 bases and 0 bases, there was a span of 14 bases. The specimen sequenced was peripheral blood mononuclear cells. This TCR came from a man aged 50 or older in good health. Some clones in this sample may be carry-over from other donors' samples. This chain joins TRBV2 and TRBJ2-3; D may be TRBD2 (6 bases). The CDR3 protein is CATMGGFSTDTQYF. In DNA form, the CDR3 reads TGTGCCACCATGGGGGGTTTTAGCACAGATACGCAGTATTTT.